Listed below are T cell receptor beta chains from one sample, sequenced in a study of tumor and adjacent non-tumor tissue in lung cancer. TCRdb used MiXCR to reprocess the multiplex PCR reads, holding one entry per CDR3 protein. The repertoire holds 80,000 to 130,000 distinct CDR3 sequences, with roughly two thirds as singletons. Sequencing was done on a sample of distant non-tumor lung tissue. The receptors originated from a young man with non-small cell lung cancer. Each CDR3 is given with its conserved first and last residue.

TRBV4-1	TRBJ1-1	CASSQGEGWRNKAFF
TRBV6-6	TRBJ1-3	CASSNSSPTSGNTIYF
TRBV11-3	TRBJ1-1	CANSLGVRDTEAFF
TRBV20-1	TRBJ2-7	CRAMWTSRGRSSYEQYF
TRBV11-1	TRBJ2-7	CANSPMTRGYEQYF
TRBV11-2	TRBJ1-4	CGSSGLGRHNEKLFF
TRBV2	TRBJ2-3	CASSVQPSTDTQYF
TRBV20-1	TRBJ2-1	CSVRVIGVVHNEQFF
TRBV4-3	TRBJ1-4	CASSQSGANEKLFF
TRBV20-1	TRBJ1-2	CRARGGGGGGYGYNF
TRBV7-9	TRBJ1-4	CASSLRQGATNEKLFF
TRBV11-2	TRBJ2-5	CANSSPSGGETGQESQYF
TRBV11-2	TRBJ2-2	CASSPLDGGTGELFF
TRBV24-1	TRBJ2-1	CATSESGGDRNEQLF
TRBV5-6	TRBJ1-4	CASSDQSSGVYEKLFF